Sequencing of this T cell receptor (beta chain) was carried out in a study of regulatory T cells in long-lasting Graves disease. Libraries of TCR beta came from iRepertoire HTBI primers plus Arm-PCR of CDR3 regions. TCRdb ran MiXCR on the multiplex PCR reads and lists one entry per CDR3 protein. The repertoire holds hundreds of thousands of distinct CDR3 sequences, roughly 18% seen once, with 38% in the top ten. The CDR3 loop spans 16 amino acids. Trimming shortened V by 5 bases and J by 5 bases, and 19 bases separated the two germline ends. Germline CDR1 is SGHNT and CDR2 is YENEEA. Time point meaning: newly diagnosed GD, antithyroid drugs for less than 3 months. RNA isolated from PBMCs was used to make the TCR library.

The chain is built from TRBV11-3 and TRBJ2-1, with no clear D. The clonotype comes from a female donor with Graves disease. The source material was peripheral blood mononuclear cells (PBMCs), sampled at new diagnosis, from a patient treated with antithyroid drugs. CDR3 amino acids: CASSILSDLGDNEQFF. CDR3 sequence (DNA): TGTGCCAGCAGCATCCTATCGGACCTAGGAGACAATGAGCAGTTCTTC.